Listed below are T cell receptor beta chains from one sample, sequenced in a study of blood T cells in healthy people across ages. Using its own MiXCR run on the 5' RACE reads, TCRdb lists one record per CDR3 protein. The sample holds roughly 2 million distinct CDR3 sequences, 49% seen once. Sequenced input: blood. Receptor source: a woman in her 40s in good health. The conserved cysteine and the conserved F or W are not part of the CDR3 here. Each record gives: J gene, V gene, CDR3 protein.

TRBJ1-4 | TRBV28 | ASSSPGGATNEKLF
TRBJ1-4 | TRBV6-6 | ASSYGTGLMKLF
TRBJ2-4 | TRBV9 | ASSGDIQY
TRBJ1-2 | TRBV28 | ASSLVGAGGGVYGYT
TRBJ2-1 | TRBV4-3 | ASSQDGLAEVDEQF
TRBJ2-3 | TRBV7-8 | ASSFNLVGDTDTQY
TRBJ2-3 | TRBV20-1 | SARGLHSTDTQY
TRBJ2-4 | TRBV6-5 | ASSYTPPTSGVNIQY
TRBJ2-5 | TRBV7-9 | ASSLVGHLQETQY
TRBJ2-1 | TRBV6-2/TRBV6-3 | ASSYSGGQRYNEQF
TRBJ2-1 | TRBV6-5 | ASSLGTLKF
TRBJ1-4 | TRBV29-1 | SAYREATNEKLF
TRBJ2-5 | TRBV7-2 | ASSLQRGLRETQY
. | TRBV29-1 | SVEGQGVVETQY
TRBJ2-1 | TRBV5-1 | ASGRRQGSGNEQF
. | TRBV20-1 | SASGVTRYEQY
TRBJ1-2 | TRBV15 | ATSRDLGGESYGYT
TRBJ1-2 | TRBV6-1 | ATERVGYT
TRBJ2-2 | TRBV24-1 | ATSDPGPSNTGELF
TRBJ2-7 | TRBV6-5 | ASSYDDSYEQY
TRBJ2-6 | TRBV20-1 | SALLGSGANVLT
TRBJ2-1 | TRBV15 | ATSRELTEGGEQF
TRBJ2-7 | TRBV20-1 | SARAGVTRYEQY
TRBJ2-2 | TRBV3-1 | ASTPQRNTGELF
TRBJ2-4 | TRBV4-3 | ASSQDASRANIQY
TRBJ2-7 | TRBV13 | ASSSVPGQGGREQY
TRBJ1-2 | TRBV6-2/TRBV6-3 | ASSPLTGGATGYT
TRBJ1-1 | TRBV6-5 | ATRLGFTEAF
TRBJ2-5 | TRBV4-3 | ASSQQTAETQY
TRBJ2-6 | TRBV9 | ASSPRPGQGANSGANVLT
TRBJ2-3 | TRBV2 | ASFGGPTDTQY
TRBJ2-1 | TRBV9 | ASSVVSGGFGEQF
TRBJ2-1 | TRBV5-6 | ASSLDSLRGNEQF
TRBJ1-5 | TRBV5-5 | ASSLGQLGNQPQH
TRBJ1-2 | TRBV12-3/TRBV12-4 | ASSLVEGADYGYT
TRBJ2-1 | TRBV7-9 | ASRPASYNEQF
TRBJ2-1 | TRBV11-2 | ASKIGQGGYDEQF
TRBJ1-4 | TRBV20-1 | SALTGTGDSKLF
TRBJ1-2 | TRBV20-1 | SARTGNTNYGYT
TRBJ2-7 | TRBV15 | ATSNQRQGVYGQY
TRBJ2-5 | TRBV20-1 | SAGTVQETQY
TRBJ2-5 | TRBV6-2/TRBV6-3 | ASMLQETQY
TRBJ2-7 | TRBV20-1 | SARDSGGTFEQY
TRBJ2-5 | TRBV7-3 | ASSLGQGALETQY
. | TRBV20-1 | SATPGLAAKGSYNEQY
TRBJ2-1 | TRBV11-2 | ASSLVGASAYNEQF
TRBJ1-2 | TRBV20-1 | SARVWTGSDYGYT